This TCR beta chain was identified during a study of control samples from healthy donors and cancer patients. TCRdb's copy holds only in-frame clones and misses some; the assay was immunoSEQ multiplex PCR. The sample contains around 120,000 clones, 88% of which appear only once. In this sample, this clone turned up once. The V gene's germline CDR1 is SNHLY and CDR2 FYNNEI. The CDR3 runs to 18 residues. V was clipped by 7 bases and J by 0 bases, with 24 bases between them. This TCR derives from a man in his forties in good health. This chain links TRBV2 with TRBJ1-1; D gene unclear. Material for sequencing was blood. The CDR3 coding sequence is TGTGCCAGCACCTCGAGCCCCAGTCGACTGAGGGTGAACACTGAAGCTTTCTTT. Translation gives CASTSSPSRLRVNTEAFF.